The present T cell receptor beta chain was sequenced within a study of shared clonotypes between healthy human individuals. V gave up 4 bases and J gave up 6 bases, with 16 bases separating them. CDR1 is LNHDA, CDR2 SQIVND, per germline (reference sequence). The CDR3 contains 14 residues. Sequencing was performed with immunoSEQ multiplex PCR; in TCRdb, only in-frame clones are kept and a portion is missing. The sample carries some 1 million clones, around 75% recorded once. Splitting the CD4+ cells yielded a CD45RA+ naive subset and a CD45RA-negative memory subset. This rearrangement joins TRBV19 to TRBJ2-7; D gene ambiguous. The sequencing sample was made of memory CD4+ T cells sorted from blood. As for subset: CD45RA-negative fraction. The clonotype was recovered from a man aged 18 to 29 in good health. The CDR3 loop reads CASSKTSGLGEQYF. The CDR3 bases are TGTGCCAGTAGTAAAACCTCCGGGTTGGGCGAGCAGTACTTC.